Listed here are 2 T cell receptor beta chains from one sample, sequenced in a study of somatic mutations in cytotoxic T cells in rheumatoid arthritis. Assay used: immunoSEQ multiplex PCR; TCRdb lists only in-frame clones, some missing. This sample carries 8,000 or so clones, approximately 92% of them seen once, and the ten largest clones take 26%. Sequences were obtained from CD8+ T cells sorted from blood. All receptors derive from a woman in her 70s with rheumatoid arthritis.

The V and J genes are TRBV18 and TRBJ2-7; D possibly corresponds to TRBD2 (5 bases). V lost 2 bases and J 2 bases, leaving 13 bases between the germline ends. The V gene's germline CDR1 is KGHSH and CDR2 LQKENI. The CDR3 totals 15 residues. CDR3 bases: TGTGCCAGCTCACCAAGATCGGACTTAGCCTACGAGCAGTACTTC. It codes for CASSPRSDLAYEQYF.

The genes are TRBV9 and TRBJ2-6, with 11 nucleotides matching TRBD1. Germline CDR1 is SGDLS and CDR2 is YYNGEE. The CDR3 is made up of 17 amino acids. Trimming took 4 bases from V and 2 from J; bases not matched to a gene: 5. Written as DNA, the CDR3 is TGTGCCAGCAGCTTTCGGGACAGGGGGACTGGGGCCAACGTCCTGACTTTC. Protein: CASSFRDRGTGANVLTF.